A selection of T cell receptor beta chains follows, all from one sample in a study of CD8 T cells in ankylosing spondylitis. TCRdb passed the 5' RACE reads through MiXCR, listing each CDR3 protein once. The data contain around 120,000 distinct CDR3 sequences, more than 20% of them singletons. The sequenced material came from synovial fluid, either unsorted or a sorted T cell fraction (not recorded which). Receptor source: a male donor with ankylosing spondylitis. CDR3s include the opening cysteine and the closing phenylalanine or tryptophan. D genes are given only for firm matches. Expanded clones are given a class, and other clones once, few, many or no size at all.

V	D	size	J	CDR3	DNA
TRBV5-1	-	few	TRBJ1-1	CASSLQGFSPEAFF	TGCGCCAGCAGCTTGCAGGGGTTTTCCCCTGAAGCTTTCTTT
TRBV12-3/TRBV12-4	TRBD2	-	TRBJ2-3	CASRPGPAGVVDTQYF	TGTGCCAGCAGGCCCGGGCCAGCGGGAGTGGTGGATACGCAGTATTTT
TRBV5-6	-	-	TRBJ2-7	CASSLGLTGAYEQYF	TGTGCCAGCAGCTTGGGATTGACGGGGGCCTACGAGCAGTACTTC
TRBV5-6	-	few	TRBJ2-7	CASSLDGISYEQYF	TGTGCCAGCAGCTTGGACGGAATCTCCTACGAGCAGTACTTC
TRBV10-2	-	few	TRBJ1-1	CASKGSLNTEAFF	TGCGCCAGCAAGGGCTCCTTGAACACTGAAGCTTTCTTT
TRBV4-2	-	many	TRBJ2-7	CASSQNAGYEQYF	TGTGCCAGCAGCCAAAATGCGGGTTACGAGCAGTACTTC
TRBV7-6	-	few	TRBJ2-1	CASSSRLHSRNYNEQFF	TGTGCCAGCAGCTCTAGGTTACATAGTCGGAACTACAATGAGCAGTTCTTC
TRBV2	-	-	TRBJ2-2	CASSPGKFANTGELFF	TGTGCCAGCAGCCCCGGGAAGTTCGCGAACACCGGGGAGCTGTTTTTT
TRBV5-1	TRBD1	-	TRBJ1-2	CASSLDRVKEGYTF	TGCGCCAGCAGTCTCGACAGGGTAAAGGAAGGCTACACCTTC
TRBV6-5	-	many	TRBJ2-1	CASSYGEANNEQFF	TGTGCCAGCAGTTACGGAGAGGCCAACAATGAGCAGTTCTTC
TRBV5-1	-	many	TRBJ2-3	CASSSSQWGEDTQYF	TGCGCCAGCAGCTCATCCCAATGGGGGGAAGATACGCAGTATTTT
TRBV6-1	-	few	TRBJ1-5	CASSGYQPQHF	TGTGCCAGCAGCGGGTATCAGCCCCAGCATTTT
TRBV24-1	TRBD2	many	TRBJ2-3	CATGGRDGTDTQYF	TGTGCCACCGGTGGGAGGGACGGAACAGATACGCAGTATTTT
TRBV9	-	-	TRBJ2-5	CASSTRPGLPLYF	TGTGCCAGCAGCACGCGTCCGGGACTCCCTCTGTACTTC
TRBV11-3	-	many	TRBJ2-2	CASRASRGGELFF	TGTGCCAGCAGAGCCAGTCGTGGCGGGGAGCTGTTTTTT
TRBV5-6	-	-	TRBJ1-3	CASSWRGAYSGNTIYF	TGTGCCAGCAGCTGGAGGGGGGCATACTCTGGAAACACCATATATTTT
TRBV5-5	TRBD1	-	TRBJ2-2	CASSLGTGGNTGELFF	TGTGCCAGCAGCCTAGGGACAGGGGGGAACACCGGGGAGCTGTTTTTT
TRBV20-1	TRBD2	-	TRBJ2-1	CSAREGTSTYNEQFF	TGCAGTGCTAGAGAGGGGACTAGCACCTACAATGAGCAGTTCTTC
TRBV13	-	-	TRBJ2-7	CASSLPGANYEQYF	TGTGCCAGCAGCTTACCCGGGGCTAACTACGAGCAGTACTTC
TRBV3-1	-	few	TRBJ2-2	CASSQGLSGELFF	TGTGCCAGCAGCCAGGGGTTAAGCGGGGAGCTGTTTTTT
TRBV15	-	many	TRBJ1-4	CATSSPAGPETNEKLFF	TGTGCCACCAGCTCCCCAGCCGGACCGGAGACTAATGAAAAACTGTTTTTT
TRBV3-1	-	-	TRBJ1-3	CASSLPFGAVNTIYF	TGTGCCAGCAGCCTCCCGTTTGGCGCCGTGAACACCATATATTTT
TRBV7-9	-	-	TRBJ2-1	CASSLKVGAYNEQFF	TGTGCCAGCAGCCTTAAGGTGGGCGCCTACAATGAGCAGTTCTTC
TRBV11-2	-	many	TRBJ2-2	CASSLISGYTGELFF	TGTGCCAGCAGCTTAATTTCCGGATACACCGGGGAGCTGTTTTTT
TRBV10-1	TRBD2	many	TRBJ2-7	CASSDRQLASNEQYF	TGCGCCAGCAGTGATAGACAACTAGCGAGCAACGAGCAGTACTTC
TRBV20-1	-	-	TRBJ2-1	CSASGLASLPSLASSYNEQFF	TGCAGTGCTAGTGGTTTAGCCAGCCTGCCGAGCCTGGCGAGCTCCTACAATGAGCAGTTCTTC